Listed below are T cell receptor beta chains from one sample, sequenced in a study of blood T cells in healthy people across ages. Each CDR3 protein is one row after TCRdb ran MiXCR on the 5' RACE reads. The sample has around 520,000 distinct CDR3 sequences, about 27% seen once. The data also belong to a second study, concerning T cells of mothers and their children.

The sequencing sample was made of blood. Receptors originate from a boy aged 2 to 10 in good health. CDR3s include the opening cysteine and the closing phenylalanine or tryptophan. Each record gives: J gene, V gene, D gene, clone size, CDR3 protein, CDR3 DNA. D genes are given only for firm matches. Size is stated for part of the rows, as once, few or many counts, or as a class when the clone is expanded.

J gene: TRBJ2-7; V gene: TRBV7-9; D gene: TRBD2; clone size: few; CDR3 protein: CASSFAGTSGSYEQYF; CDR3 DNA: TGTGCCAGCAGCTTCGCCGGGACTAGCGGGAGCTACGAGCAGTACTTC
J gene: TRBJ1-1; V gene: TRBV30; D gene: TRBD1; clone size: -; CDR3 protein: CAWSPTGANTEAFF; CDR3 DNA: TGTGCCTGGAGTCCGACAGGGGCCAACACTGAAGCTTTCTTT
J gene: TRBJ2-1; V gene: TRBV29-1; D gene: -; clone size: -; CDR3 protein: CSVVVPPGDEQFF; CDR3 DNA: TGCAGCGTTGTGGTCCCCCCCGGGGATGAGCAGTTCTTC
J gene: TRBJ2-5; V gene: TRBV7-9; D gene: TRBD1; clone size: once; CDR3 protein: CASSSTGDETQYF; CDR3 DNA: TGTGCCAGCAGCTCGACAGGGGACGAGACCCAGTACTTC
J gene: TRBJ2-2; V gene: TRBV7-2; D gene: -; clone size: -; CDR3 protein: CASSFLANTGELFF; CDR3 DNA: TGTGCCAGCAGCTTTTTGGCGAACACCGGGGAGCTGTTTTTT
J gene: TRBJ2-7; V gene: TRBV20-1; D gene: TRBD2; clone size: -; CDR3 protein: CSARGTSGGYEQYF; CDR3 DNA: TGCAGTGCTAGAGGGACTAGCGGGGGGTACGAGCAGTACTTC
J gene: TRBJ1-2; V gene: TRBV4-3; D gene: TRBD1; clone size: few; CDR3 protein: CASSQGSGTGGAGGYTF; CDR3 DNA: TGCGCCAGCAGCCAAGGGTCCGGGACAGGGGGCGCAGGGGGCTACACCTTC
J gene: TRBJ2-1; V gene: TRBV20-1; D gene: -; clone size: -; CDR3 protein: CSATWTMDEQFF; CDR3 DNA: TGCAGTGCAACCTGGACTATGGATGAGCAGTTCTTC
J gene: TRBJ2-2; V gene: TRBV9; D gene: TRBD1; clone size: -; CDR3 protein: CASSNRDRGVTGELFF; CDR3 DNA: TGTGCCAGCAGCAACCGGGACAGGGGCGTTACCGGGGAGCTGTTTTTT
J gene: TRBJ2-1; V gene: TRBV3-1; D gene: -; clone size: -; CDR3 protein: CASSQVADEQFF; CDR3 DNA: TGTGCCAGCAGCCAAGTAGCCGATGAGCAGTTCTTC
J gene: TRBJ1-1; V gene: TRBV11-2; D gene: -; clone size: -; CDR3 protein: CASSLDSWGHGSSEAFF; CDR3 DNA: TGTGCCAGCAGCTTAGATTCGTGGGGACATGGATCAAGTGAAGCTTTCTTT
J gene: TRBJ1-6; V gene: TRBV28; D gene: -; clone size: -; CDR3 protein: CASSFGSSPLHF; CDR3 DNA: TGTGCCAGCAGTTTCGGCAGTTCACCCCTCCACTTT
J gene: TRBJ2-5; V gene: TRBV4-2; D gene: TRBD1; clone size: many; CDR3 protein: CASSPGTADQETQYF; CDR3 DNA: TGTGCCAGCAGCCCCGGGACAGCGGACCAAGAGACCCAGTACTTC
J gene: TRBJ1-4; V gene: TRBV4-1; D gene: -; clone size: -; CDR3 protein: CASSQTDSPNEKLFF; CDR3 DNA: TGCGCCAGCAGCCAAACGGACAGCCCTAATGAAAAACTGTTTTTT
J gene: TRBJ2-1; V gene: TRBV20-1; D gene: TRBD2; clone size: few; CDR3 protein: CSAIPPLAGGGNEQFF; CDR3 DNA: TGCAGTGCCATCCCCCCCCTAGCGGGAGGCGGCAATGAGCAGTTCTTC
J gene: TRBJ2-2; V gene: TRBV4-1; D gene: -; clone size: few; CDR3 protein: CASSQDRQRANTGELFF; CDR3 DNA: TGCGCCAGCAGCCAAGATCGGCAAAGGGCGAACACCGGGGAGCTGTTTTTT
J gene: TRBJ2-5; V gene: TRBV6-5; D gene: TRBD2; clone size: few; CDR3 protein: CASSYGTSGQETQYF; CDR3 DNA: TGTGCCAGCAGTTACGGGACTAGCGGTCAAGAGACCCAGTACTTC
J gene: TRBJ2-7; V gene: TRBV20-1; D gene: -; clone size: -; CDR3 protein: CSARGGPGHTGVAYEQYF; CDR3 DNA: TGCAGTGCTAGAGGGGGGCCGGGACACACGGGGGTTGCCTACGAGCAGTACTTC
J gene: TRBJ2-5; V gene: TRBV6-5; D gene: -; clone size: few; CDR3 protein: CASRLGVGETQYF; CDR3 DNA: TGTGCCAGCAGGCTCGGGGTTGGGGAGACCCAGTACTTC
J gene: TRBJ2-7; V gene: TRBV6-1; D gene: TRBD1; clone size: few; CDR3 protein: CASSRRWGQGGHEQYF; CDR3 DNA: TGTGCCAGCAGTCGCCGATGGGGACAGGGAGGCCACGAGCAGTACTTC
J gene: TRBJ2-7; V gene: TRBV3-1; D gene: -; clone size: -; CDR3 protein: CASSQVGFFGEQYF; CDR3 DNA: TGTGCCAGCAGCCAAGTTGGGTTTTTTGGCGAGCAGTACTTC
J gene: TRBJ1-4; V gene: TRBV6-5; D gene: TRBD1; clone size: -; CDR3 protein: CASSADRGREKLFF; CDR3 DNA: TGTGCCAGCAGTGCGGACAGGGGCCGTGAAAAACTGTTTTTT
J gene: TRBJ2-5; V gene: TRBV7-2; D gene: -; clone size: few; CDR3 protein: CASSLVSGPLGTQYF; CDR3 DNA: TGTGCCAGCAGCTTAGTGTCAGGCCCCCTCGGGACCCAGTACTTC
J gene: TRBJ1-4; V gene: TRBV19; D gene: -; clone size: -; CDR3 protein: CASSYFGKLFF; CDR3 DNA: TGTGCCAGTAGTTACTTCGGCAAACTGTTTTTT
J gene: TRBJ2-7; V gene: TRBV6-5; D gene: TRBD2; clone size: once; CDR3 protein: CASSYRDLSQGLAGDSYEQYF; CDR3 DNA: TGTGCCAGCAGTTATCGGGACTTAAGCCAGGGACTAGCGGGAGATTCCTACGAGCAGTACTTC
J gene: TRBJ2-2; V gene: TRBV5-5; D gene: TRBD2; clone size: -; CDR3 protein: CASSPSGLRNTGELFF; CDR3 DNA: TGTGCCAGCAGCCCTAGCGGGTTAAGGAACACCGGGGAGCTGTTTTTT
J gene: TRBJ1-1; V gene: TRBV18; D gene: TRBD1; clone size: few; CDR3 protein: CASSPGTGPTEAFF; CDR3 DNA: TGTGCCAGCTCACCCGGGACAGGGCCCACTGAAGCTTTCTTT
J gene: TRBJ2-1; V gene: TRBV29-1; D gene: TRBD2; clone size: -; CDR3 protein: CSVELAVAQLYNEQFF; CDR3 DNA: TGCAGCGTGGAACTAGCGGTAGCTCAATTGTACAATGAGCAGTTCTTC
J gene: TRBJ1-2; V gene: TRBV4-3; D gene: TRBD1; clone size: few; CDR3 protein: CASSGSMGTGEHGYTF; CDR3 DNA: TGCGCCAGCAGCGGCTCTATGGGGACAGGGGAACATGGCTACACCTTC
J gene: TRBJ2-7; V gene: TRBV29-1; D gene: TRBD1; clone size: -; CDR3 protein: CSGRQGINEQYF; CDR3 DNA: TGCAGCGGCCGACAGGGAATCAACGAGCAGTACTTC
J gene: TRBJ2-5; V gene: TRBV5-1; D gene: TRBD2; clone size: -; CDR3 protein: CASSSRLAGDETQYF; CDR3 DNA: TGCGCCAGCAGCTCTCGACTAGCGGGAGACGAGACCCAGTACTTC
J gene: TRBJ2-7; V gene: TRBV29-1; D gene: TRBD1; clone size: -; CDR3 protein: CSVGDRGFSYEQYF; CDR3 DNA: TGCAGCGTTGGCGACAGGGGCTTTTCCTACGAGCAGTACTTC
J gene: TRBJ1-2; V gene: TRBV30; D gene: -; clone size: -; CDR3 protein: CAWSVHFSYGYTF; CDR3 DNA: TGTGCCTGGAGTGTACATTTTAGCTATGGCTACACCTTC
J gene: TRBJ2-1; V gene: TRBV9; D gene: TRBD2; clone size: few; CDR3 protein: CASSVRRGGGNEQFF; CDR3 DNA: TGTGCCAGCAGCGTAAGGCGGGGGGGCGGCAATGAGCAGTTCTTC
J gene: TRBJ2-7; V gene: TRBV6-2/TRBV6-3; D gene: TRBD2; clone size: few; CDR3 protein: CASSYFLQREGLGHNTYEQYF; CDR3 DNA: TGTGCCAGCAGTTATTTCCTCCAGCGGGAGGGCCTCGGGCATAACACCTACGAGCAGTACTTC
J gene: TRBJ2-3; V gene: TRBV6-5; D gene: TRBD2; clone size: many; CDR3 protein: CASSRTSGGTDTQYF; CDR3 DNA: TGTGCCAGCAGTCGTACTAGCGGGGGCACAGATACGCAGTATTTT
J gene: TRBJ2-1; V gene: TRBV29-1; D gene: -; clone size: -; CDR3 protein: CSVAYSGLKVWEQFF; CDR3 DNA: TGCAGCGTGGCCTATAGTGGCCTGAAAGTATGGGAGCAGTTCTTC
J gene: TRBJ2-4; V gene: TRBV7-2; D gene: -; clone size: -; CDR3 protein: CASSLGAGIQYF; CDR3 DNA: TGTGCCAGCAGCTTAGGGGCGGGCATTCAGTACTTC
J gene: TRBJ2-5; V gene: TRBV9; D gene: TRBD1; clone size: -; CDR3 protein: CASSPRTGEVGETQYF; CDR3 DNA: TGTGCCAGCAGCCCAAGGACAGGGGAGGTTGGAGAGACCCAGTACTTC
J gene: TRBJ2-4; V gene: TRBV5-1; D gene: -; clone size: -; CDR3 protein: CASSPPPGVAKNIQYF; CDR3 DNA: TGCGCCAGCAGCCCCCCCCCGGGGGTCGCCAAAAACATTCAGTACTTC
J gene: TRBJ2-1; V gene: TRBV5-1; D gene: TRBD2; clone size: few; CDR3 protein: CASSPRAAGDNEQFF; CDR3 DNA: TGCGCCAGCAGCCCCAGAGCAGCGGGGGACAATGAGCAGTTCTTC
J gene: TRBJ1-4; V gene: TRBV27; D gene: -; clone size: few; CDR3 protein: CASSPIGTRDEKLGF; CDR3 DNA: TGTGCCAGCAGTCCGATCGGGACAAGGGATGAAAAACTGGGTTTT
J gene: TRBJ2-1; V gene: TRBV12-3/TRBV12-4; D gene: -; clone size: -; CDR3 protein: CASSPGTKYLDF; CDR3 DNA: TGTGCCAGCAGCCCGGGCACGAAATACTTGGACTTC
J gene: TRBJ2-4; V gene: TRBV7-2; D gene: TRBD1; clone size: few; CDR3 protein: CASSTERDRVGSAKNIQYF; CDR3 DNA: TGTGCCAGCAGCACAGAGAGGGACAGGGTCGGGTCGGCCAAAAACATTCAGTACTTC
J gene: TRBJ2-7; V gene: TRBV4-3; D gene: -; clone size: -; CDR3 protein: CASSPQAVSSYEQYF; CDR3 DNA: TGCGCCAGCAGCCCCCAGGCTGTCAGCTCCTACGAGCAGTACTTC
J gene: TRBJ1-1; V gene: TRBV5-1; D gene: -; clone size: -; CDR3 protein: CASSFEGSTEAFF; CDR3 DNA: TGCGCCAGCAGCTTCGAGGGGTCCACTGAAGCTTTCTTT
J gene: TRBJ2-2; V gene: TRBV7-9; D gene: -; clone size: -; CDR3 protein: CASSDQDPTGELFF; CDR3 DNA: TGTGCCAGCAGCGACCAGGATCCCACCGGGGAGCTGTTTTTT
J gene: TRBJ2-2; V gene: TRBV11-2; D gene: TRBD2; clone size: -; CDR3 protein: CASSVVSGRVTGELFF; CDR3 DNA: TGTGCCAGCAGCGTGGTTAGCGGGAGAGTCACCGGGGAGCTGTTTTTT
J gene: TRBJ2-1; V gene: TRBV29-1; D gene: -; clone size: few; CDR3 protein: CSVEEVGISYNEQFF; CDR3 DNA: TGCAGCGTTGAAGAGGTGGGAATCTCCTACAATGAGCAGTTCTTC
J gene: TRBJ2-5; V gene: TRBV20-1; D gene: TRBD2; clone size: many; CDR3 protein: CSASTLAVQETQYF; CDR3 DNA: TGCAGTGCCTCGACTCTAGCGGTTCAAGAGACCCAGTACTTC
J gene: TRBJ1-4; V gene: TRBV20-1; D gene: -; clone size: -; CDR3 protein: CSARVEGNEKLFF; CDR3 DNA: TGCAGTGCTCGAGTCGAGGGTAATGAAAAACTGTTTTTT
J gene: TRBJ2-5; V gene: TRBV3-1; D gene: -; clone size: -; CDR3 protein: CASSQEVASQETQYF; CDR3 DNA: TGTGCCAGCAGCCAAGAGGTTGCGTCCCAAGAGACCCAGTACTTC
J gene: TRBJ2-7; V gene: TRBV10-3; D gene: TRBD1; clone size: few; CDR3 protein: CAIRDRSSYEQYF; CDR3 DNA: TGTGCCATCAGGGACAGGAGTTCCTACGAGCAGTACTTC
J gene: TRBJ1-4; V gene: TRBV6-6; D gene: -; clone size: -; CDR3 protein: CASSYSRDRSEKLFF; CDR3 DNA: TGTGCCAGCAGTTACTCAAGAGACAGGAGCGAAAAACTGTTTTTT
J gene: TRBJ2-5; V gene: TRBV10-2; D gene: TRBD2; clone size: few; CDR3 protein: CASSLGLAGLFQETQYF; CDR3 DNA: TGCGCCAGCAGCCTGGGACTAGCGGGCCTCTTCCAAGAGACCCAGTACTTC
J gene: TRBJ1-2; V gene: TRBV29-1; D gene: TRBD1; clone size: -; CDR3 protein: CSVERGLWSYTF; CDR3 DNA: TGCAGCGTTGAGAGGGGGCTATGGAGCTACACCTTC
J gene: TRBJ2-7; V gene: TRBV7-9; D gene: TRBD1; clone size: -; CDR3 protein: CASSLGQGTNEQYF; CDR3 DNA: TGTGCCAGCAGCTTGGGACAGGGTACCAACGAGCAGTACTTC
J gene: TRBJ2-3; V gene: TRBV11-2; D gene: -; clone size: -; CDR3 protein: CASTPGDLLISTDTQYF; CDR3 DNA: TGTGCCAGCACGCCTGGAGACCTTCTGATAAGCACAGATACGCAGTATTTT
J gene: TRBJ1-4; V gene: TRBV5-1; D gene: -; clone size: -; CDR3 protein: CASSKARRANGLNEKLFF; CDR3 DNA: TGCGCCAGCAGCAAGGCACGGAGGGCCAACGGTCTTAATGAAAAACTGTTTTTT